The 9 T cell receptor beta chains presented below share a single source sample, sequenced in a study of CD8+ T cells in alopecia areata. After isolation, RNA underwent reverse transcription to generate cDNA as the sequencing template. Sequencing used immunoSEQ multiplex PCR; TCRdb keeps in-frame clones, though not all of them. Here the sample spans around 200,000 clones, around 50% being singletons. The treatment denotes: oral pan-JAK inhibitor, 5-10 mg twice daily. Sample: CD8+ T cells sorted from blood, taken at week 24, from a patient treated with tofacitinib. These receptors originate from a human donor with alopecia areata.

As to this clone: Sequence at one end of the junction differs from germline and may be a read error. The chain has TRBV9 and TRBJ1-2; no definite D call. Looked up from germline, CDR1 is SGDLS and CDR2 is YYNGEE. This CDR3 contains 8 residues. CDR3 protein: CASSPALF. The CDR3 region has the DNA TGTGCCAGCAGCCCCGCCCTTTTC.

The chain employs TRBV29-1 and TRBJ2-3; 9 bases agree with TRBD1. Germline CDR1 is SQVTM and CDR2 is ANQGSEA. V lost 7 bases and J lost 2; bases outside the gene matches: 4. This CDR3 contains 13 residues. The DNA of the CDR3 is TGCAGCGCTGGGACAGGGTACACAGATACGCAGTATTTT. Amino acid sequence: CSAGTGYTDTQYF.

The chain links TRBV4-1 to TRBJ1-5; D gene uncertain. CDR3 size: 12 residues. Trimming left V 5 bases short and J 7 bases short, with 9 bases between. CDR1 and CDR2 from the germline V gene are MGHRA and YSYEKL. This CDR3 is CASSSGGQPQHF. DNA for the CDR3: TGCGCCAGCAGCTCCGGCGGCCAGCCCCAGCATTTT.

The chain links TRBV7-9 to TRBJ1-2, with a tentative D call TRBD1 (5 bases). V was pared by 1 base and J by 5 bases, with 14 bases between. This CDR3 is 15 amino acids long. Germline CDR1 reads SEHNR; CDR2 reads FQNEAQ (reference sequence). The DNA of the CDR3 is TGTGCCAGCAGCTTAGATTCGGGGACCGGTTATGGCTACACCTTC. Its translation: CASSLDSGTGYGYTF. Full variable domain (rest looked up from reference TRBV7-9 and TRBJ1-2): DTGVSQNPRHKITKRGQNVTFRCDPISEHNRLYWYRQTLGQGPEFLTYFQNEAQLEKSRLLSDRFSAERPKGSFSTLEIQRTEQGDSAMYLCASSLDSGTGYGYTFGSGTRLTVV.

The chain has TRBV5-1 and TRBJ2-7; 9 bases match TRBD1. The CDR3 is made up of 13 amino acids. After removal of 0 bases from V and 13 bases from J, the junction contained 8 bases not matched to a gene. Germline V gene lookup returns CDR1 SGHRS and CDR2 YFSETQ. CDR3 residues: CASSLGTGVDRYF. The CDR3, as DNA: TGCGCCAGCAGCTTGGGGACAGGGGTCGACCGTTACTTC.

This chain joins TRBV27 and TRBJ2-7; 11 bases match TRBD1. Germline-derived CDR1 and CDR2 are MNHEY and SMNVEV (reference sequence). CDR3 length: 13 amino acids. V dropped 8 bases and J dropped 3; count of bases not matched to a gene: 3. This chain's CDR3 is CASSGQGDYEQYF. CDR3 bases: TGTGCCAGCTCGGGACAGGGGGACTACGAGCAGTACTTC.

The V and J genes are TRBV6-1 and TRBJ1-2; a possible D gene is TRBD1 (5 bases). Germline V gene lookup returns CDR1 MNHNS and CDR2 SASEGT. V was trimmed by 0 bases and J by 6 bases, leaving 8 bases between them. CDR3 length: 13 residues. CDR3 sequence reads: CASSEAVTDGYTF. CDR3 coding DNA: TGTGCCAGCAGTGAAGCAGTGACAGATGGCTACACCTTC.

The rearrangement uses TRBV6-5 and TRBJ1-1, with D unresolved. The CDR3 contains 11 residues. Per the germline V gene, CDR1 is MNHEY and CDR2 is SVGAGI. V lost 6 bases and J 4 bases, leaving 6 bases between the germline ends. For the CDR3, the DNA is TGTGCCAGCAGCGGGAGCACTGAAGCTTTCTTT. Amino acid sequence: CASSGSTEAFF.

The CDR3 spells CASSYSWAENTEAFF. DNA for the CDR3: TGTGCCAGCAGTTACTCGTGGGCCGAGAACACTGAAGCTTTCTTT. The gene calls are TRBV6-6 and TRBJ1-1; D ambiguous. Trimming left V 0 bases short and J 1 base short, with 9 bases between. The CDR3 sequence is 15 residues long. Germline V CDR1 and CDR2: MNHNY, SVGAGI (reference sequence).